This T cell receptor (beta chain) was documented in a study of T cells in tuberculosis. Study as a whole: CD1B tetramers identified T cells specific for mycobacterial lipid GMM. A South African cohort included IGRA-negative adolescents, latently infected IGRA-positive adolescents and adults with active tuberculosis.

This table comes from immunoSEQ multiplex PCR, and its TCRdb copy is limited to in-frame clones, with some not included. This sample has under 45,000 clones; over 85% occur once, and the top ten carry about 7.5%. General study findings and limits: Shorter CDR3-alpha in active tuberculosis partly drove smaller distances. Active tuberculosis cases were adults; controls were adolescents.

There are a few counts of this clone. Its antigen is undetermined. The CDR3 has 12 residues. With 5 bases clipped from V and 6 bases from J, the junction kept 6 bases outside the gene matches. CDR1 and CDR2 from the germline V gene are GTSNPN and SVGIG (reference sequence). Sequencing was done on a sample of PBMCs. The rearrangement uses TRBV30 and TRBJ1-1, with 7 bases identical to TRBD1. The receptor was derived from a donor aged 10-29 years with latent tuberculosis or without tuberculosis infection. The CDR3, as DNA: TGTGCCTGGGTAGACAGGGCAGCTGAAGCTTTCTTT. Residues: CAWVDRAAEAFF.